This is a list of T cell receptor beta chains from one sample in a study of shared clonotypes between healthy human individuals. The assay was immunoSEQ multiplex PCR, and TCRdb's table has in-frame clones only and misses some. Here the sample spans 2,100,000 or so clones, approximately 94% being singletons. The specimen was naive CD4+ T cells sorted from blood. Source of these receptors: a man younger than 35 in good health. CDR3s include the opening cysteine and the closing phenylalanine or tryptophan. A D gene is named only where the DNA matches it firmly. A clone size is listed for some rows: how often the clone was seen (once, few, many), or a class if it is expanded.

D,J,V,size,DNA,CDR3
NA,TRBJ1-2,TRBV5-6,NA,TGTGCCAGTACGCGTTGGGGAGGCTACACCTTC,CASTRWGGYTF
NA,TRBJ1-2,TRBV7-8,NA,TGTGCCAGCAATACCTTGCCCCAGGGTGGCTACACCTTC,CASNTLPQGGYTF
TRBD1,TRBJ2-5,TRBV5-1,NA,TGCGCCAGCAGCTTGGACCCTAACCTCAGACGTCCGACAGGGCTGGTGGCCCAGTACTTC,CASSLDPNLRRPTGLVAQYF
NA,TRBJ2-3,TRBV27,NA,TGTGCCAGCAGTTTATCGACGTTTCGGGAGCATCTCACAGATACGCAGTATTTT,CASSLSTFREHLTDTQYF
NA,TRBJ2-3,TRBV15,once,TGTGCCACCAGCAGGGATTTAGGGGATACGCAGTATTTT,CATSRDLGDTQYF
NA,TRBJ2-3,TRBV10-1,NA,TGCGCCAGCAGTGAGTCCTTGCGAAATACGCAGTATTTT,CASSESLRNTQYF
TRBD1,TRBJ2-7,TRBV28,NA,TGTGCCAGCAGTTTCCGTCAAGGGACAGGGTTATACGAGCAGTACTTC,CASSFRQGTGLYEQYF
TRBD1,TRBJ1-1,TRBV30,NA,TGTGCCTGGAGTGTTCGTAGGACAGGGAATACTGAAGCTTTCTTT,CAWSVRRTGNTEAFF
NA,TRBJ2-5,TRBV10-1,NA,TGCGCCAGCAGTGAGTCGGGACAAGAGACCCAGTACTTC,CASSESGQETQYF
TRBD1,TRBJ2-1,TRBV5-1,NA,TGCGCCAGCAGCTGGCCCGGGGCAGGGGGCGCGGAGAGCTCCTACAATGAGCAGTTCTTC,CASSWPGAGGAESSYNEQFF
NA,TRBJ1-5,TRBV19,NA,TGTGCCAGTAGGGGTCCCCTGAGGGAAGCCCAGCATTTT,CASRGPLREAQHF
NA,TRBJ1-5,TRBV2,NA,TGTGCCAGCAGGGGGGACAATAAGCAGCCCCAGCATTTT,CASRGDNKQPQHF
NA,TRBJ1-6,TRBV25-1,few,TGTGCCAGCAGTGAAAAGGGCTTCGGGGCACCCCTCCACTTT,CASSEKGFGAPLHF
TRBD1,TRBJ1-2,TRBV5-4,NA,TGTGCCAGCAGCCCGGACAGGGACTATGGCTACACCTTC,CASSPDRDYGYTF
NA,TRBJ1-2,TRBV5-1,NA,TGCGCCAGCAGTCCCACGGGGGCCTACGGCTACACCTTC,CASSPTGAYGYTF
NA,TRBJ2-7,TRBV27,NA,TGTGCCAGCAGCCCTGGGAGGACTCCACTCAACCGCGGATCGGGGGAGCAGTACTTC,CASSPGRTPLNRGSGEQYF
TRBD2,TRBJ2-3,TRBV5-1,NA,TGCGCCAGCAGTAGCGGGGACCACACAGATACGCAGTATTTT,CASSSGDHTDTQYF
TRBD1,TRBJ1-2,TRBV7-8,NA,TGTGCCAGCAGCTTAGTGTTCTTGGAGGGGGCGCGGAATGGCTACACCTTC,CASSLVFLEGARNGYTF
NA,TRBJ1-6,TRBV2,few,TGTGCCAGCAGGCCGGGTGCGATTGCGTCACCCCTCCACTTT,CASRPGAIASPLHF
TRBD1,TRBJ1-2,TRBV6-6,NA,TGTGCCAGCTCCTTGCAGACAGGGGGTGGGGACTATGGCTACACCTTC,CASSLQTGGGDYGYTF
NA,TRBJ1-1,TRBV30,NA,TGTGCCTGGATGGGAGGGGGAAATCTAGGCACTGAAGCTTTCTTT,CAWMGGGNLGTEAFF
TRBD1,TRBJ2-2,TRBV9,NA,TGTGCCAGCAGCGAGGGACAGGGGGTAGGGACCGGGGAGCTGTTTTTT,CASSEGQGVGTGELFF
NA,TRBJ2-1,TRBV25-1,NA,TGTGCCAGCAGTGATAACAGGTACAATGAGCAGTTCTTC,CASSDNRYNEQFF
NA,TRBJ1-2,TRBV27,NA,TGTGCCAGCAGTTTCCGCAGGGAGGCCTATGGCTACACCTTC,CASSFRREAYGYTF
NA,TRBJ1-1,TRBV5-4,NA,TGTGCCAGCAGCGTCACAGTGAACACTGAAGCTTTCTTT,CASSVTVNTEAFF
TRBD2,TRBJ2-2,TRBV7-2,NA,TGTGCCAGCAGCCTAATAGCGGGAAGGGTCGCCGGGGAGCTGTTTTTT,CASSLIAGRVAGELFF
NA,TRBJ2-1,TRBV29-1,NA,TGCAGCGTAGTTCACCATGAGAGGAATGAGCAGTTCTTC,CSVVHHERNEQFF
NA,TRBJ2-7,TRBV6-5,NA,TGTGCCAGCAGTCAGAGGACAACTTGGGACGAGCAGTACTTC,CASSQRTTWDEQYF
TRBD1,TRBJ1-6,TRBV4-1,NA,TGCGCCAGCAGCCAAGTGTTGGCAGGGGGTAATTCACCCCTCCACTTT,CASSQVLAGGNSPLHF
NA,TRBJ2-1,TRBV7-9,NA,TGTGCCAGCAGCTTGGATATGGGGAATTACAATGAGCAGTTCTTC,CASSLDMGNYNEQFF
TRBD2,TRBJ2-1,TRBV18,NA,TGTGCCAGCTCACCGGTCCTAGCGGGAGGACTCTACAATGAGCAGTTCTTC,CASSPVLAGGLYNEQFF
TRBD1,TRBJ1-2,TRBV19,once,TGTGCCAGTAGTCCCCGGACAGGGGGCGACTATGGCTACACCTTC,CASSPRTGGDYGYTF
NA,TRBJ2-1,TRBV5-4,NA,TGTGCCAGCAGCTTGGATGGAAATTCCTACAATGAGCAGTTCTTC,CASSLDGNSYNEQFF
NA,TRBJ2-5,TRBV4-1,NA,TGCGCCAGCAGCCAAGATCTTTCGGGGGTGGTCGAGACCCAGTACTTC,CASSQDLSGVVETQYF
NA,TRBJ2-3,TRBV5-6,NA,TGTGCCAGCAGCTTGCTGGGGAAGGGACGCACAGATACGCAGTATTTT,CASSLLGKGRTDTQYF
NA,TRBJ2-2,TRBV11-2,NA,TGTGCCAGCAGCTTACAGGCTGCAACCGGGGAGCTGTTTTTT,CASSLQAATGELFF
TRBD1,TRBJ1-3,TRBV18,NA,TGTGCCAGCTCACCTGGACAGGGCTACTCTGGAAACACCATATATTTT,CASSPGQGYSGNTIYF
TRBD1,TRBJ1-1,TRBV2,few,TGTGCCAGCAGTAACAGGGGAGGGACTGAAGCTTTCTTT,CASSNRGGTEAFF
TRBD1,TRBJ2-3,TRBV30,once,TGTGCCTGGAGTTTAGGGGGCAACACAGATACGCAGTATTTT,CAWSLGGNTDTQYF
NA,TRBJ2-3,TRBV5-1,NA,TGCGCCAGCAGCTTGCAAGGGGTCGGAGATACGCAGTATTTT,CASSLQGVGDTQYF
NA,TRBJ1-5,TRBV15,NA,TGTGCCACCAGCAGGGTAGGGGGGGTCGGGCCCCAGCATTTT,CATSRVGGVGPQHF
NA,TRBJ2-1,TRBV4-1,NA,TGCGCCAGCAGCCAAGATCAGTTGGCGGCGTCCTACAATGAGCAGTTCTTC,CASSQDQLAASYNEQFF
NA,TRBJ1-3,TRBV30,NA,TGTGCCTGGACCTCCTGGGGCAACACCATATATTTT,CAWTSWGNTIYF
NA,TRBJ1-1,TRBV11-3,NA,TGTGCCAGCAGCTTAGGAGGAAGGACACATAGGAACACTGAAGCTTTCTTT,CASSLGGRTHRNTEAFF
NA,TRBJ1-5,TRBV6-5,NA,TGTGCCAGCAGTTATAGTGCCGGGCAGCCCCAGCATTTT,CASSYSAGQPQHF
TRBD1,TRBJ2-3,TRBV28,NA,TGTGCCAGCAGTATTATGCGAGGGACAGTACCTTATACGCAGTATTTT,CASSIMRGTVPYTQYF
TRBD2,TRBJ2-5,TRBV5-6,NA,TGTGCCAGCAGACTAGCGGGAGGCCCAGAGACCCAGTACTTC,CASRLAGGPETQYF
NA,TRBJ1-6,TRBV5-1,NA,TGCGCCAGCAGCTCCTCGGGACAAGATTCACCCCTCCACTTT,CASSSSGQDSPLHF
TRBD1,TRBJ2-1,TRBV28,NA,TGTGCCAGCAGTTTCTTCTGGCAGGGGGTATTTGGCAATGAGCAGTTCTTC,CASSFFWQGVFGNEQFF
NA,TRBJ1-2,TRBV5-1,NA,TGCGCCAGCACCCCCGACAGGTGGGACTATGGCTACACCTTC,CASTPDRWDYGYTF
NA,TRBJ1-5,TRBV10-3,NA,TGTGCCATCAGTGAAGCCTCCGGGTTTGCAAATCAGCCCCAGCATTTT,CAISEASGFANQPQHF
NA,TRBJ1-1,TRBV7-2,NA,TGTGCCAGCAGCCCAGGAAACCCCGGCACTGAAGCTTTCTTT,CASSPGNPGTEAFF
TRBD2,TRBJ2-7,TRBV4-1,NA,TGCGCCAGCAGCCAAGTTACTAGCGGGGGGTCTTACGAGCAGTACTTC,CASSQVTSGGSYEQYF
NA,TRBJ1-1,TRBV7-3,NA,TGTGCCAGCAGCCCAAATGGGTACACTGAAGCTTTCTTT,CASSPNGYTEAFF